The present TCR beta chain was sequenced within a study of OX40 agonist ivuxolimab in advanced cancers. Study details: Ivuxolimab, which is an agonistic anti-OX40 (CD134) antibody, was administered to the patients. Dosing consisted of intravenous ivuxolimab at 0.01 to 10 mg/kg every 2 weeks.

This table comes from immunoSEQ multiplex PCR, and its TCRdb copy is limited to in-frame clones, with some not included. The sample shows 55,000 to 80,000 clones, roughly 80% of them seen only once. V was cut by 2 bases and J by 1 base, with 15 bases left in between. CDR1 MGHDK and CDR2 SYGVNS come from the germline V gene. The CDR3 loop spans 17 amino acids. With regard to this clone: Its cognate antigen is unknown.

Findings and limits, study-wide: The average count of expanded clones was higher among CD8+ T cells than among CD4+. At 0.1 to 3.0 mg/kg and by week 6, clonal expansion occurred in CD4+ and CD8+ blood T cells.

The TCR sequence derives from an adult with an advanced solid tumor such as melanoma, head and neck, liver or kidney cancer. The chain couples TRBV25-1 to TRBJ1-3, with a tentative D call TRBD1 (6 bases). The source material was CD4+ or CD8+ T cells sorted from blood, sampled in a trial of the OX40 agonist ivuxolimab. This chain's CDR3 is CASSEPTGISSGNTIYF. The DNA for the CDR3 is TGTGCCAGCAGTGAACCTACAGGGATTTCTTCTGGAAACACCATATATTTT.